This TCR beta chain was identified during a study of metastatic and nonmetastatic thyroid tumors. Study at large: Across blood and tumor or nodule tissue, repertoires from malignant and benign thyroid patients were compared with one another.

Prior to thyroid surgery, none of the patients had received any treatment. TCRdb reprocessed the PCR reads via MiXCR. The sample carries around 26,000 clones, over 10% recorded once. The V segment lost 5 bases and the J segment 7 bases; nucleotides outside the gene matches: 11. Germline V gene lookup returns CDR1 GTSNPN and CDR2 SVGIG (reference sequence). The CDR3 covers 15 residues. This clone was seen ten or more times. This clonotype originated in a female donor with papillary thyroid cancer or a benign thyroid nodule (not recorded which). Some clones in this sample may be carry-over from other donors' samples. The rearrangement uses TRBV30 and TRBJ2-3; 11 bases fit TRBD2. The sequenced material came from blood. The CDR3 sequence: CAWVPGLAVSNTQYF. The CDR3 bases are TGTGCCTGGGTTCCGGGACTAGCGGTCTCGAATACGCAGTATTTT.